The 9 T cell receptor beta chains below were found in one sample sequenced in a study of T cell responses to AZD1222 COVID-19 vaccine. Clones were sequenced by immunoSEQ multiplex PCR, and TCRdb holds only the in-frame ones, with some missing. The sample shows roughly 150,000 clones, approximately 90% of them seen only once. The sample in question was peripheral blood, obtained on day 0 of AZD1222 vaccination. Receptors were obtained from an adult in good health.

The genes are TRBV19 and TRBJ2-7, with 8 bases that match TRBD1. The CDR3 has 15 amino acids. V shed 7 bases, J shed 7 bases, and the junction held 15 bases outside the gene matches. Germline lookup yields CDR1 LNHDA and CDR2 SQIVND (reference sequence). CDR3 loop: CASKGSPTGASEQYF. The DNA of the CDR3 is TGTGCCAGTAAGGGTAGTCCGACAGGGGCCTCGGAGCAGTACTTC.

Written as DNA, the CDR3 is TGTGCCAGCAGTTTAGGGCTTACCGGGGAGCTGTTTTTT. As protein: CASSLGLTGELFF. The chain employs TRBV12-3 or TRBV12-4 and TRBJ2-2; no definite D call. There are 13 residues in the CDR3. Between the trimmed V and J ends, which lost 1 base and 5 bases, there was a span of 5 bases.

The CDR3 DNA follows: TGTGCCAGCAGCAAAGCGTGCAGGGACCTCATGAACACTGAAGCTTTCTTT. It codes for CASSKACRDLMNTEAFF. The J gene is TRBJ1-1, the V gene TRBV21-1. TRBV21-1 is recorded as a pseudogene. The CDR3 is 17 residues long.

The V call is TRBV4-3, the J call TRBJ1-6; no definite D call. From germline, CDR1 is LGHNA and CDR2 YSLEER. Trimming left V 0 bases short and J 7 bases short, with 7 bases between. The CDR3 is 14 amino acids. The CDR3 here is CASSQDSTNSPLHF. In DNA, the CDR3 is TGCGCCAGCAGCCAAGATTCGACAAATTCACCCCTCCACTTT.

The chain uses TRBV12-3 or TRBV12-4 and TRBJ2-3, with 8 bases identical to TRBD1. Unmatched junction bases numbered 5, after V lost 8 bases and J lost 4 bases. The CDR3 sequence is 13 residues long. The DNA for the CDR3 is TGTGCCAGCCGGGCAGGGGGCCCAGATACGCAGTATTTT. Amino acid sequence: CASRAGGPDTQYF.

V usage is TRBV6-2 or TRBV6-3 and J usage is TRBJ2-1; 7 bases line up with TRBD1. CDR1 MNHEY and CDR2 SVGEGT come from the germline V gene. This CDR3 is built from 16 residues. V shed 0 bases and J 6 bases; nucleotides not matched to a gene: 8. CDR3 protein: CASSYSPQGVGNEQFF. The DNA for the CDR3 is TGTGCCAGCAGTTACTCGCCCCAGGGGGTTGGCAATGAGCAGTTCTTC.

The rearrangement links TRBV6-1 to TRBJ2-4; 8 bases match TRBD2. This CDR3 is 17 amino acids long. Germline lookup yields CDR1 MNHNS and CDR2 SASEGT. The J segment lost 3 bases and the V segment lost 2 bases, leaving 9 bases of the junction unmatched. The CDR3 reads CASSEPAGGFGKNIQYF. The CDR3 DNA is TGTGCCAGCAGTGAACCCGCGGGGGGATTCGGCAAAAACATTCAGTACTTC.

The CDR3 is CASSQVPGGQANNYNSPLHF. The CDR3 DNA is TGTGCCAGCAGCCAAGTACCGGGGGGACAGGCTAACAACTATAATTCACCCCTCCACTTT. This chain uses TRBV3-1 (or the pseudogene TRBV3-2) with TRBJ1-6, with 8 bases identical to TRBD1. This CDR3 comprises 20 residues. After removal of 1 base from V and 3 bases from J, the junction contained 14 bases not matched to a gene. The germline V gene has CDR1 LGHDT and CDR2 YNNKEL (reference sequence).

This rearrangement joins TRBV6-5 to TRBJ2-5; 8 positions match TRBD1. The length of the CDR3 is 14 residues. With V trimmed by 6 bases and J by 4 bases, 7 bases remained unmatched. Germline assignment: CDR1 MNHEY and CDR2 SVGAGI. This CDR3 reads CASSQGAQGETQYF. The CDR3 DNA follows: TGTGCCAGCAGCCAGGGGGCGCAGGGAGAGACCCAGTACTTC.